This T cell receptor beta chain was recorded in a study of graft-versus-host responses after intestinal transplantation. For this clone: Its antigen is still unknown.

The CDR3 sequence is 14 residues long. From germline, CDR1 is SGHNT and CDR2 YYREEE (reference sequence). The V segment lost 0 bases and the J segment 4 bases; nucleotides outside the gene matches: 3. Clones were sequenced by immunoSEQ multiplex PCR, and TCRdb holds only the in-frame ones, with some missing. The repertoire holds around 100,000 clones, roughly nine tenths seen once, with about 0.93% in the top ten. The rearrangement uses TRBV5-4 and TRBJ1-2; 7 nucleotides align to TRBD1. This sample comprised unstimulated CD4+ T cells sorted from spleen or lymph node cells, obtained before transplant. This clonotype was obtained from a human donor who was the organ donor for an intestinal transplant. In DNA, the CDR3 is TGTGCCAGCAGCTTGGACAGGGGAAGCTATGGCTACACCTTC. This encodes CASSLDRGSYGYTF.